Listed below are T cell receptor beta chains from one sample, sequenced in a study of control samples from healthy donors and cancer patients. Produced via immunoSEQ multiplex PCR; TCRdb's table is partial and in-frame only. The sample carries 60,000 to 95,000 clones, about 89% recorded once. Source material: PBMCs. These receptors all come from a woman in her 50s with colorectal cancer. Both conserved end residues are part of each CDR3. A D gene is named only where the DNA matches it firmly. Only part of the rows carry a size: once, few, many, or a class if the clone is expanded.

CDR3 DNA: TGTGCCAGTAGTCCAGGGGGCGCGGAAGGAAACACCATATATTTT
CDR3 protein: CASSPGGAEGNTIYF
D gene: TRBD1
clone size: once
V gene: TRBV19
J gene: TRBJ1-3

CDR3 DNA: TGTGCTAGTGGTTTGCCCCCCGAAGGGGGCCTCTATGGCTACACCTTC
CDR3 protein: CASGLPPEGGLYGYTF
D gene: TRBD1
clone size: once
V gene: TRBV12-5
J gene: TRBJ1-2

CDR3 DNA: TGCGCCAGCAGCGAGGGACAGGGCTATGGCTACACCTTC
CDR3 protein: CASSEGQGYGYTF
D gene: TRBD1
clone size: NA
V gene: TRBV5-1
J gene: TRBJ1-2

CDR3 DNA: TGCAGTGCTAGTTGGGACTATGGCTACACCTTC
CDR3 protein: CSASWDYGYTF
D gene: NA
clone size: once
V gene: TRBV20-1
J gene: TRBJ1-2

CDR3 DNA: TGCGCCAGCAGTCGGGCAGGGCTCTCCTACAATGAGCAGTTCTTC
CDR3 protein: CASSRAGLSYNEQFF
D gene: NA
clone size: NA
V gene: TRBV10-2
J gene: TRBJ2-1

CDR3 DNA: TGCAGCGTCCGCCCGGGGGGTCGCACCGGGGAGCTGTTTTTT
CDR3 protein: CSVRPGGRTGELFF
D gene: TRBD2
clone size: NA
V gene: TRBV29-1
J gene: TRBJ2-2

CDR3 DNA: TGTGCCAGTTCCCTCGGGGGGAACTATGGCTACACCTTC
CDR3 protein: CASSLGGNYGYTF
D gene: NA
clone size: NA
V gene: TRBV19
J gene: TRBJ1-2

CDR3 DNA: TGTGCCAGCAGTGAACAAAACAGGGTTGTTGAGCAGTTCTTC
CDR3 protein: CASSEQNRVVEQFF
D gene: NA
clone size: NA
V gene: TRBV25-1
J gene: TRBJ2-1

CDR3 DNA: TGTGCCAGCAGCAAAGGCGGGGGATCCGAAGGCACTGAAGCTTTCTTT
CDR3 protein: CASSKGGGSEGTEAFF
D gene: NA
clone size: NA
V gene: TRBV21-1
J gene: TRBJ1-1

CDR3 DNA: TGCGCCAGCAGCCAAGACCCAGGGAAAGAGACCCAGTACTTC
CDR3 protein: CASSQDPGKETQYF
D gene: NA
clone size: NA
V gene: TRBV4-3
J gene: TRBJ2-5

CDR3 DNA: TGTGCCTGGAACCGGGACACCGGGGAGCTGTTTTTT
CDR3 protein: CAWNRDTGELFF
D gene: NA
clone size: NA
V gene: TRBV30
J gene: TRBJ2-2

CDR3 DNA: TGCGCCAGCAGCTTGAAACGGTACGAGGACAGGGGCAGTGATGGCTACACCTTC
CDR3 protein: CASSLKRYEDRGSDGYTF
D gene: TRBD1
clone size: NA
V gene: TRBV5-1
J gene: TRBJ1-2

CDR3 DNA: TGTGCCAGCAGCTTAGTAGCTAGCGGGGGTAATGAGCAGTTCTTC
CDR3 protein: CASSLVASGGNEQFF
D gene: TRBD2
clone size: NA
V gene: TRBV7-2
J gene: TRBJ2-1

CDR3 DNA: TGCGCCAGCAGCCACACAGGGGGCGAAGTTCGGGCCTATGGCTACACCTTC
CDR3 protein: CASSHTGGEVRAYGYTF
D gene: TRBD1
clone size: NA
V gene: TRBV4-1
J gene: TRBJ1-2

CDR3 DNA: TGTGCCAGCAGCTCCGGACAGGAAGAGACCCAGTACTTC
CDR3 protein: CASSSGQEETQYF
D gene: TRBD1
clone size: NA
V gene: TRBV7-2
J gene: TRBJ2-5

CDR3 DNA: TGTGCCAGCAGCCAAGAGGGCAGGGAAACCTACAATGAGCAGTTCTTC
CDR3 protein: CASSQEGRETYNEQFF
D gene: NA
clone size: NA
V gene: TRBV3-1/TRBV3-2
J gene: TRBJ2-1

CDR3 DNA: TGTGCCAGCAGCTCTGCTAGCGGGGTTGAGACCCAGTACTTC
CDR3 protein: CASSSASGVETQYF
D gene: TRBD2
clone size: NA
V gene: TRBV6-5
J gene: TRBJ2-5

CDR3 DNA: TGTGCCAGCAGCACTACTGAGGTTGAGCAGTTCTTC
CDR3 protein: CASSTTEVEQFF
D gene: NA
clone size: NA
V gene: TRBV5-6
J gene: TRBJ2-1

CDR3 DNA: TGCGCCAGCATAGGACAGGGGAGTTCAGATACGCAGTATTTT
CDR3 protein: CASIGQGSSDTQYF
D gene: TRBD1
clone size: NA
V gene: TRBV4-1
J gene: TRBJ2-3

CDR3 DNA: TGTGCCAGCAGTTACTCTCTAAACCAAGAGACCCAGTACTTC
CDR3 protein: CASSYSLNQETQYF
D gene: NA
clone size: NA
V gene: TRBV6-5
J gene: TRBJ2-5

CDR3 DNA: TGTGCCACCAGCAGAGATCCGGGGGAGACCCAGTACTTC
CDR3 protein: CATSRDPGETQYF
D gene: NA
clone size: once
V gene: TRBV15
J gene: TRBJ2-5

CDR3 DNA: TGCGCCAGCAGCTTGGGGGACAGTAACTATGGCTACACCTTC
CDR3 protein: CASSLGDSNYGYTF
D gene: TRBD1
clone size: once
V gene: TRBV5-1
J gene: TRBJ1-2

CDR3 DNA: TGTGCCAGCATGGGGCAGGGCCTTGGCTACACCTTC
CDR3 protein: CASMGQGLGYTF
D gene: NA
clone size: few
V gene: TRBV27
J gene: TRBJ1-2

CDR3 DNA: TGTGCCAGCAGCCGGGGCGCGACCGGGGAGCTGTTTTTT
CDR3 protein: CASSRGATGELFF
D gene: NA
clone size: NA
V gene: TRBV7-8
J gene: TRBJ2-2

CDR3 DNA: TGTGCCAGCAGGGAAAACGACGACAGCACAGATACGCAGTATTTT
CDR3 protein: CASRENDDSTDTQYF
D gene: NA
clone size: NA
V gene: TRBV2
J gene: TRBJ2-3

CDR3 DNA: TGTGCCAGTAGTAACCTAGGGCTGGGGACCGGGGAGCTGTTTTTT
CDR3 protein: CASSNLGLGTGELFF
D gene: NA
clone size: NA
V gene: TRBV19
J gene: TRBJ2-2

CDR3 DNA: TGTGCCAGTGGCCACAGCTATCTCTCTGGGGCCAACGTCCTGACTTTC
CDR3 protein: CASGHSYLSGANVLTF
D gene: NA
clone size: NA
V gene: TRBV19
J gene: TRBJ2-6

CDR3 DNA: TGTGCCAGCAGCTCCAGACAGGGGGATAGCAATCAGCCCCAGCATTTT
CDR3 protein: CASSSRQGDSNQPQHF
D gene: TRBD1
clone size: few
V gene: TRBV5-6
J gene: TRBJ1-5

CDR3 DNA: TGCGCCAGCAGCCAACAGGGTTCTAATGAAAAACTGTTTTTT
CDR3 protein: CASSQQGSNEKLFF
D gene: NA
clone size: NA
V gene: TRBV4-3
J gene: TRBJ1-4

CDR3 DNA: TGTGCCAGCACCTCCCAAGGTCCCAACCAAGAGACCCAGTACTTC
CDR3 protein: CASTSQGPNQETQYF
D gene: NA
clone size: NA
V gene: TRBV28
J gene: TRBJ2-5

CDR3 DNA: TGTGCCAGCAGCTTGGGGGGGCTAGCCAAAAACATTCAGTACTTC
CDR3 protein: CASSLGGLAKNIQYF
D gene: NA
clone size: NA
V gene: TRBV7-9
J gene: TRBJ2-4

CDR3 DNA: TGTGCCAGCAGCCCTCAACTCCAAGAGACCCAGTACTTC
CDR3 protein: CASSPQLQETQYF
D gene: NA
clone size: NA
V gene: TRBV3-1/TRBV3-2
J gene: TRBJ2-5